This entry lists 26 T cell receptor beta chains sequenced from one sample in a study of regulatory T cells in long-lasting Graves disease. CDR3 regions were amplified by Arm-PCR using iRepertoire HTBI primers to build TCR beta libraries. TCRdb ran MiXCR on the multiplex PCR reads and lists one entry per CDR3 protein. Here the sample spans roughly 500,000 distinct CDR3 sequences, approximately 13% being singletons. The time point denotes: newly diagnosed GD, antithyroid drugs for less than 3 months. RNA isolated from PBMCs was used to make the TCR library. These data also formed part of another study, on T cells in Graves' hyperthyroidism and ophthalmopathy.

The sequences come from peripheral blood mononuclear cells (PBMCs), collected at new diagnosis, from a patient treated with antithyroid drugs. Source of these receptors: a man younger than 40 with Graves disease.

This clonotype showed up many times. This chain joins TRBV7-3 and TRBJ2-3; TRBD2 agrees at 9 bases. CDR1 is SGHTA and CDR2 is FQGTGA in the germline V gene. The J segment lost 5 bases and the V segment lost 2 bases, leaving 11 bases of the junction unmatched. The CDR3 has 17 amino acids. CDR3 sequence reads: CASSLVGTSPEIDTQYF. The CDR3 DNA follows: TGTGCCAGCAGCTTAGTCGGGACTAGCCCGGAGATAGATACGCAGTATTTT.

The chain recombines TRBV29-1 with TRBJ1-4, with D possibly TRBD1 on 5 matching bases. Trimming left V 7 bases short and J 10 bases short, with 13 bases between. CDR1 and CDR2 (germline): SQVTM, ANQGSEA. This CDR3 contains 11 residues. The CDR3, as DNA: TGCAGCGGCGGGACCGGAGGAAAACTGTTTTTT. Encoded protein: CSGGTGGKLFF.

On this clonotype: At one end the junction does not follow the germline gene, possibly because of a read error. This chain links TRBV5-1 with TRBJ1-5, with TRBD1 as a possible D gene (5 bases). The germline gives CDR1 SGHRS, CDR2 YFSETQ. This CDR3 region has 13 residues. The CDR3 spells CTSSLAGPQPQHF. The CDR3 nucleotides are TGCACCAGCAGCTTGGCAGGGCCCCAGCCCCAGCATTTT. Supplemented by reference TRBV5-1 and TRBJ1-5, the full variable domain reads KAGVTQTPRYLIKTRGQQVTLSCSPISGHRSVSWYQQTPGQGLQFLFEYFSETQRNKGNFPGRFSGRQFSNSRSEMNVSTLELGDSALYLCTSSLAGPQPQHFGDGTRLSIL.

This clonotype was detected ten times or more. V usage is TRBV5-6 and J usage is TRBJ2-1, with 10 bases fitting TRBD2. The CDR3 has 15 amino acids. Germline CDR1 SGHDT, CDR2 YYEEEE. The junction had 3 bases not matched to a gene; V was cut back by 4 bases and J by 2 bases. The CDR3 nucleotides are TGTGCCAGCAGCCAAACTAGCGGGGCCTACAATGAGCAGTTCTTC. Amino acid sequence: CASSQTSGAYNEQFF.

The chain joins TRBV6-1 to TRBJ2-3; possible D gene TRBD2, 5 bases. V dropped 7 bases and J dropped 1 base, with 15 bases sitting between them. CDR3 size: 15 residues. Per the germline V gene, CDR1 is MNHNS and CDR2 is SASEGT. CDR3 protein: CASTLSGSGTDTQYF. As DNA, the CDR3 is TGTGCCAGCACCCTGTCGGGTAGCGGCACAGATACGCAGTATTTT.

This clonotype was detected many times. The chain recombines TRBV11-3 with TRBJ2-3; either TRBD1 or TRBD2 may fit D (5 bases each). Trimming pared 4 bases from V and 5 bases from J, leaving 16 bases between. This CDR3 is built from 15 residues. The germline gives CDR1 SGHNT, CDR2 YENEEA. CDR3 residues: CASSSPWDGKDTQYF. The CDR3 DNA reads as TGTGCCAGCAGCTCCCCCTGGGACGGGAAAGATACGCAGTATTTT.

DNA of the CDR3: TGTGCCACCAGCAGAGATGGGGGGGCTAGAGGCTACACCTTC. Translation: CATSRDGGARGYTF. V gene TRBV15 combines with J gene TRBJ1-2; TRBD1 might be the D (6 bases). V lost 0 bases to trimming and J lost 8 bases, with 13 bases between them. In germline, CDR1 is LNHNV, CDR2 YYDKDF (reference sequence). The CDR3 has 14 amino acids.

This clonotype was found many times. The rearrangement links TRBV12-3 or TRBV12-4 to TRBJ2-7; tentative D call: TRBD2 (6 bases). The CDR3 is made up of 14 amino acids. The V end lost 6 bases, the J end lost 2 bases, and 14 bases lay between the germline ends. CDR3 nucleotide sequence: TGTGCCAGCAGATTTATAGCGGACCCCTACGAGCAGTACTTC. Translating gives CASRFIADPYEQYF.

The chain uses TRBV14 and TRBJ2-7, with D perhaps matching TRBD2 (6 bases). The CDR3 sequence is 15 residues long. The germline V gene encodes CDR1 SGHDN and CDR2 FVKESK. Trimming removed 1 base at V and 1 base at J, with 11 bases between. The CDR3 DNA sequence: TGTGCCAGCAGCCAAGTTTTCGGGACTTCCTACGAGCAGTACTTC. Encoded protein: CASSQVFGTSYEQYF.

The V gene is TRBV9, the J gene TRBJ2-2; 11 bases are shared with TRBD1. J gave up 5 bases and V 3 bases, and 6 bases lay outside the gene matches. The germline CDR1 and CDR2 sequences are SGDLS and YYNGEE. This CDR3 comprises 16 residues. The CDR3 loop reads CASSEPGQGVTGELFF. DNA for the CDR3: TGTGCCAGCAGCGAACCGGGACAGGGGGTGACCGGGGAGCTGTTTTTT. Based on the CDR3 plus reference TRBV9 and TRBJ2-2, the full variable domain is DSGVTQTPKHLITATGQRVTLRCSPRSGDLSVYWYQQSLDQGLQFLIQYYNGEERAKGNILERFSAQQFPDLHSELNLSSLELGDSALYFCASSEPGQGVTGELFFGEGSRLTVL.

This clonotype was counted at least ten times. The gene calls are TRBV27 and TRBJ2-5; TRBD1 matches at 10 bases. Germline CDR1 reads MNHEY; CDR2 reads SMNVEV (reference sequence). This CDR3 contains 15 residues. Germline trimming cut 7 bases from V and 3 bases from J; bases unmatched to any gene: 8. CDR3 in amino acids: CASIGTGTGEETQYF. CDR3 DNA sequence: TGTGCCAGCATTGGTACCGGGACAGGGGAAGAGACCCAGTACTTC.

This clonotype was observed at least ten times. The rearrangement links TRBV10-2 to TRBJ2-5, with 9 bases identical to TRBD2. CDR1 is WSHSY and CDR2 is SAAADI in the germline V gene. The length of the CDR3 is 16 residues. Trimming cost V 2 bases and J 5 bases; bases outside gene matches: 9. The CDR3 nucleotides read TGCGCCAGCAGTGAGCCCAGGCTAGCGGGAAGGGAGACCCAGTACTTC. Translating gives CASSEPRLAGRETQYF.

This clonotype was seen repeatedly, ten times or more. The genes are TRBV29-1 and TRBJ1-4; 8 bases are a match to TRBD1. The V gene end was trimmed by 3 bases and the J gene end by 11 bases; junction bases not matched to a gene: 5. CDR1 is SQVTM, CDR2 ANQGSEA, per germline. This CDR3 comprises 12 residues. CDR3 loop: CSVDRGRGKLFF. The DNA of the CDR3 is TGCAGCGTTGACAGGGGGCGCGGGAAACTGTTTTTT.

The table lists this clonotype with a few counts. V gene TRBV13 combines with J gene TRBJ1-4, with D unclear. Germline CDR1 reads PRHDT; CDR2 reads FYEKMQ (reference sequence). The V and J ends lost 0 bases and 5 bases respectively, with 13 bases between them. This CDR3 contains 16 residues. The CDR3 nucleotides are TGTGCCAGCAGCTTAGGCCTGGAAGGTCCGAATGAAAAACTGTTTTTT. Its translation is CASSLGLEGPNEKLFF.

This clonotype was seen a handful of times. The gene calls are TRBV29-1 and TRBJ2-5; D is uncertain. Trimming cost V 7 bases and J 6 bases, with 15 bases left between them. This CDR3 is 12 amino acids long. Germline V gene lookup returns CDR1 SQVTM and CDR2 ANQGSEA. The CDR3 region has the DNA TGCAGCGCCAAAATGGAGAGCCAGACCCAGTACTTC. Its translation is CSAKMESQTQYF.

This clonotype was counted at least ten times. The chain joins TRBV25-1 to TRBJ2-7, with a tentative D call TRBD1 (6 bases). Per germline, CDR1 MGHDK and CDR2 SYGVNS. The CDR3 has 15 residues. V dropped 1 base and J dropped 2 bases, with 12 bases sitting between them. CDR3 amino acids: CASSESGDGPYEQYF. In DNA form, the CDR3 reads TGTGCCAGCAGTGAATCAGGGGACGGGCCCTACGAGCAGTACTTC.

This clonotype showed up many times. The chain carries TRBV12-3 or TRBV12-4 and TRBJ1-1; 7 nucleotides agree with TRBD1. CDR3 size: 15 residues. Trimming at V came to 5 bases and at J to 0 bases, leaving 6 bases not matched to a gene. The CDR3 spells CASSTFRGVNTEAFF. CDR3 coding DNA: TGTGCCAGCAGTACGTTCAGGGGGGTGAACACTGAAGCTTTCTTT.

Many counts were recorded for this clonotype. V and J are TRBV7-9 and TRBJ1-1, with D possibly matching TRBD1 (6 bases). V lost 3 bases to trimming and J lost 0 bases, with 11 bases between them. Germline V lookup: CDR1 SEHNR, CDR2 FQNEAQ (reference sequence). This CDR3 comprises 15 residues. The CDR3 DNA reads as TGTGCCAGCAGCTTTAGACAGGCGATGAACACTGAAGCTTTCTTT. This translates into CASSFRQAMNTEAFF.

This clonotype was picked up a small number of times. The chain joins TRBV30 to TRBJ1-1; D unclear. Germline CDR1 is GTSNPN and CDR2 is SVGIG (reference sequence). This CDR3 contains 13 residues. Trimming pared 4 bases from V and 2 bases from J, leaving 11 bases between. DNA of the CDR3: TGTGCCTGGAACGGTGCCCTTAACACTGAAGCTTTCTTT. Amino acid sequence: CAWNGALNTEAFF. Together with reference TRBV30 and TRBJ1-1, the CDR3 gives the full variable domain: SQTIHQWPATLVQPVGSPLSLECTVEGTSNPNLYWYRQAAGRGLQLLFYSVGIGQISSEVPQNLSASRPQDRQFILSSKKLLLSDSGFYLCAWNGALNTEAFFGQGTRLTVV.

The V gene is TRBV5-4, the J gene TRBJ2-1, with D perhaps given as TRBD1 or TRBD2 (5 bases each). Germline lookup yields CDR1 SGHNT and CDR2 YYREEE (reference sequence). V gave up 4 bases and J gave up 15 bases, with 20 bases separating them. This CDR3 has 13 residues. The CDR3, as DNA: TGTGCCAGCAGCGGTATAGAGGGGCCAGGGCCGTTCTTC. Translated: CASSGIEGPGPFF.

This clonotype was seen repeatedly, ten times or more. The chain has TRBV30 and TRBJ2-7; D is perhaps TRBD2 (5 bases). V dropped 3 bases and J dropped 4 bases, with 13 bases sitting between them. From germline, CDR1 is GTSNPN and CDR2 SVGIG (reference sequence). CDR3 length: 13 amino acids. This chain's CDR3 is CAWRPRTWYEQYF. As DNA, the CDR3 is TGTGCCTGGAGACCGAGGACTTGGTACGAGCAGTACTTC.

There are many counts of this clonotype. J is TRBJ2-5 and V is TRBV20-1, with D unclear. Germline CDR1 reads DFQATT; CDR2 reads SNEGSKA (reference sequence). CDR3 length equals 14 residues. V lost 1 base and J 4 bases, leaving 13 bases between the germline ends. CDR3 sequence: CSARVAGSSETQYF. DNA of the CDR3: TGCAGTGCTAGAGTTGCAGGCAGTTCAGAGACCCAGTACTTC.

This clonotype was observed at least ten times. The gene calls are TRBV12-3 or TRBV12-4 and TRBJ1-5, with D maybe TRBD1 (6 bases). CDR3 length equals 15 residues. V lost 1 base to trimming and J lost 2 bases, with 9 bases between them. The CDR3 DNA reads TGTGCCAGCAGTTTAGGGGCAGGGGGCAATCAGCCCCAGCATTTT. Encoded protein: CASSLGAGGNQPQHF.

The chain employs TRBV6-2 or TRBV6-3 and TRBJ1-1; 9 positions agree with TRBD1. J gave up 7 bases and V 6 bases, and 3 bases lay outside the gene matches. CDR1 is MNHEY and CDR2 is SVGEGT in the germline V gene. The CDR3 length is 12 residues. The CDR3 DNA reads as TGTGCCAGCAGAACGGACAGGGGTGAAGCTTTCTTT. Translating gives CASRTDRGEAFF.

In its sample, this clonotype was seen many times. The chain couples TRBV14 to TRBJ1-2; D not resolved. V was cut by 1 base and J by 4 bases, with 7 bases left in between. The CDR3 is 13 amino acids. Germline V lookup: CDR1 SGHDN, CDR2 FVKESK. The CDR3 DNA is TGTGCCAGCAGCCAAGGTGCTGCCTATGGCTACACCTTC. Translation: CASSQGAAYGYTF.

This clonotype came up many times. The genes are TRBV2 and TRBJ2-7; 7 nucleotides match TRBD1. V lost 8 bases and J lost 4; bases outside the gene matches: 8. Germline-derived CDR1 and CDR2 are SNHLY and FYNNEI. The CDR3 is 13 residues long. As DNA, the CDR3 is TGTGCCAGCGCGACAGGGAAGGCATACGAGCAGTACTTC. Amino acids: CASATGKAYEQYF.